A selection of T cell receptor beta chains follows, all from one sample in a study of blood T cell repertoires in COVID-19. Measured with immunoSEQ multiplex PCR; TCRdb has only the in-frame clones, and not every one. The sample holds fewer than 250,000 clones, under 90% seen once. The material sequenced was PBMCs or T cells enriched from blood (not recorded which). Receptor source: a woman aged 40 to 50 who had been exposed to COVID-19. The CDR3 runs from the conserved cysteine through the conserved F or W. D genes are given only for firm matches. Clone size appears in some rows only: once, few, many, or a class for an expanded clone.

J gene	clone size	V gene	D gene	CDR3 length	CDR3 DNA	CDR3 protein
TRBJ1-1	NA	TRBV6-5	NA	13	TGTGCCAGCAGTTACTCGATCGGGACTGAAGCTTTCTTT	CASSYSIGTEAFF
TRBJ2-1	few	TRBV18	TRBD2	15	TGTGCCAGCTCACCTACTAGCGGGGGGGCTAATGAGCAGTTCTTC	CASSPTSGGANEQFF
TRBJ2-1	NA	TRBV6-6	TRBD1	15	TGTGCCAGCAGTATACAGGGGAGCTCCTACAATGAGCAGTTCTTC	CASSIQGSSYNEQFF
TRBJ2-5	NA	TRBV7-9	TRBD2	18	TGTGCCAGCAGCTTAGCGCTAGGGACTAGCGGGGACCAAGAGACCCAGTACTTC	CASSLALGTSGDQETQYF
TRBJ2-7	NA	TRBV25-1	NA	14	TGTGCCAGCAGTGATTACGGGATAACCTACGAGCAGTACTTC	CASSDYGITYEQYF
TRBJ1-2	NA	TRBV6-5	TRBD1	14	TGTGCCAGCAGCCGATCGGACAGGGACTATGGCTACACCTTC	CASSRSDRDYGYTF
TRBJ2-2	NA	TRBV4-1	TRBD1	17	TGCGCCAGCAATTCCGGGACAGGAGGCAGAGACACCGGGGAGCTGTTTTTT	CASNSGTGGRDTGELFF
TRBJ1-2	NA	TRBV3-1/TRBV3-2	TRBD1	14	TGTGCCAGCAGCCTACGGGGACAGGGATATGGCTACACCTTC	CASSLRGQGYGYTF
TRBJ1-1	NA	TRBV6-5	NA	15	TGTGCCAGCAGTTACTCGGGCAGGGAGGGATTTGAAGCTTTCTTT	CASSYSGREGFEAFF
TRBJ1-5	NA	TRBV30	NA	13	TGTGCCTGGAGTGGAGGGCGGGATCAGCCCCAGCATTTT	CAWSGGRDQPQHF
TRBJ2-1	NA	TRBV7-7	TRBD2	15	TGTGCCAGCAGCTCTAGCGGCTCCGCCTACAATGAGCAGTTCTTC	CASSSSGSAYNEQFF
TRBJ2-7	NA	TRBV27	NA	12	TGTGCCAGCAGTTCGGACGGGGGCGAGCAGTACTTC	CASSSDGGEQYF
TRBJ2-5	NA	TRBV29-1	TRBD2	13	TGCAGCGTGGTAGCGGGGGGGGAAGAGACCCAGTACTTC	CSVVAGGEETQYF
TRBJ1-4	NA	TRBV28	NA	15	TGTGCCAGCAGCCGCTCGAGGGGGTCTGATGAAAAACTGTTTTTT	CASSRSRGSDEKLFF